Listed below are T cell receptor beta chains from one sample, sequenced in a study of STAT5B mutations in CD4+ large granular lymphocyte leukemia. Measured with immunoSEQ multiplex PCR; TCRdb has only the in-frame clones, and not every one. The sample gives tens of thousands of clones, about 86% of which show up once; 0.3% to 0.45% is in the top ten. Sequenced material: CD4+ T cells from blood buffy coats. The origin of the receptors is a human donor in good health. CDR3s include the opening cysteine and the closing phenylalanine or tryptophan. Each record gives: V gene, D gene, clone size, J gene, CDR3 DNA, CDR3 protein. D genes are given only for firm matches. Some rows have no size entry. The others give once, few or many, or a class for an expanded clone.

TRBV7-3	TRBD2	-	TRBJ2-3	TGTGCCAGCAGCTTAACGAGAACCCGGGGGGGCGGGACAGATACGCAGTATTTT	CASSLTRTRGGGTDTQYF
TRBV5-5	-	-	TRBJ2-1	TGTGCCAGCAGCCCTCTGGAGGGGGGCAATGAGCAGTTCTTC	CASSPLEGGNEQFF
TRBV4-1	TRBD1	-	TRBJ1-6	TGCGCCAGCAGCCAAGATCCGGGACAGCAAATTTCACCCCTCCACTTT	CASSQDPGQQISPLHF
TRBV2	-	-	TRBJ1-5	TGTGCCAGCCGGCCACCGACAGGCGGTTATCAGCCCCAGCATTTT	CASRPPTGGYQPQHF
TRBV7-9	TRBD2	-	TRBJ2-7	TGTGCCAGCAGCCAAAGACTAGCGGGAGACTACGAGCAGTACTTC	CASSQRLAGDYEQYF
TRBV19	-	-	TRBJ1-4	TGTGCCAGTAGTATTACAGGAACTAATGAAAAACTGTTTTTT	CASSITGTNEKLFF
TRBV6-5	-	-	TRBJ1-1	TGTGCCAGCAGTTACTCACAAATGAACACTGAAGCTTTCTTT	CASSYSQMNTEAFF
TRBV18	TRBD1	-	TRBJ2-7	TGTGCCAGCTCAAAAGGGACAGACAACTACGAGCAGTACTTC	CASSKGTDNYEQYF
TRBV11-3	-	-	TRBJ2-7	TGTGCCAGCAGCTTGATGGACCTTTCCGAGCAGTACTTC	CASSLMDLSEQYF
TRBV9	-	-	TRBJ1-1	TGTGCCAGCAGCGTATCAGGGATGAACACTGAAGCTTTCTTT	CASSVSGMNTEAFF
TRBV5-4	-	-	TRBJ2-6	TGTGCCAGCAGCTTGGTGGGCTCTGGGGCCAACGTCCTGACTTTC	CASSLVGSGANVLTF
TRBV9	TRBD1	-	TRBJ1-3	TGTGCCAGCAGTACCGGGACAGCCTCTGGAAACACCATATATTTT	CASSTGTASGNTIYF
TRBV10-3	-	-	TRBJ2-1	TGTGCCATCAGTGAGGCCGGGGCTGACAATGAGCAGTTCTTC	CAISEAGADNEQFF
TRBV7-6	-	-	TRBJ2-5	TGTGCCAGCAGCTTACTGCAAGGGGGGCCTCAAGAGACCCAGTACTTC	CASSLLQGGPQETQYF
TRBV30	TRBD2	once	TRBJ2-1	TGTGCCTGGAGTGTGTCCGGGAGGGCCTATGAGCAGTTCTTC	CAWSVSGRAYEQFF
TRBV6-6	TRBD2	-	TRBJ2-1	TGTGCCAGCACGAATAGCGGGAGAGGTGGTGAGCAGTTCTTC	CASTNSGRGGEQFF
TRBV30	TRBD1	-	TRBJ1-5	TGTGCCTGGAGTGTCACAGGGGTCTCGGGGTACCAGCCCCAGCATTTT	CAWSVTGVSGYQPQHF
TRBV14	-	-	TRBJ2-1	TGTGCCAGCAGCCAAGGGACTCTTTACAATGAGCAGTTCTTC	CASSQGTLYNEQFF
TRBV5-5	-	-	TRBJ2-3	TGTGCCAGCAGCCCCCAATCCCATACGCAGTATTTT	CASSPQSHTQYF
TRBV4-1	-	-	TRBJ2-3	TGCGCCAGCAGGGGCGATGGGTTTTTTAGCACAGATACGCAGTATTTT	CASRGDGFFSTDTQYF
TRBV11-2	-	-	TRBJ2-1	TGTGCCAGCAGCCCCCCCCCGGGGCAGGGGGGCTCCTACAATGAGCAGTTCTTC	CASSPPPGQGGSYNEQFF
TRBV10-3	-	-	TRBJ2-3	TGTGCCATCAGGCGAGGGAGCGGGCCAGATACGCAGTATTTT	CAIRRGSGPDTQYF
TRBV5-5	-	-	TRBJ2-5	TGTGCCAGCAGCTTGGAAATTGGGGAGACCCAGTACTTC	CASSLEIGETQYF
TRBV2	TRBD1	-	TRBJ2-7	TGTGCCAGCAGCTTCCGGGACAGGGGTTTCGACGAGCAGTACTTC	CASSFRDRGFDEQYF
TRBV7-2	-	-	TRBJ2-3	TGTGCCAGCAGCTTCGCCGGGCGGGACACAGATACGCAGTATTTT	CASSFAGRDTDTQYF
TRBV28	-	few	TRBJ1-6	TGTGCCAGCAGTTACCAGAACGATTCACCCCTCCACTTT	CASSYQNDSPLHF
TRBV7-6	-	few	TRBJ1-4	TGTGCCAGCAGCTTGGATAACGTAGGATGGGGTGAAAAACTGTTTTTT	CASSLDNVGWGEKLFF
TRBV29-1	-	-	TRBJ1-1	TGCAGCGTTGTTGGGGCTAACACTGAAGCTTTCTTT	CSVVGANTEAFF
TRBV9	-	-	TRBJ1-6	TGTGCCAGCAGTTTAGGTTCAGGCGGCGTGAATTCACCCCTCCACTTT	CASSLGSGGVNSPLHF
TRBV19	-	-	TRBJ1-5	TGTGCCAGTAGTATAGATGTGGAGCAGCCCCAGCATTTT	CASSIDVEQPQHF
TRBV5-1	TRBD2	-	TRBJ2-2	TGCGCCAGCAGCTTCGGCGGGGGGCCGGGGACCGGGGAGCTGTTTTTT	CASSFGGGPGTGELFF
TRBV7-2	-	-	TRBJ1-3	TGTGCCAGCAGCTTAGTTATCGAAAACACCATATATTTT	CASSLVIENTIYF
TRBV6-1	-	-	TRBJ1-1	TGTGCCAGCAAGCAGACAGGCTCGAACACTGAAGCTTTCTTT	CASKQTGSNTEAFF
TRBV28	TRBD1	-	TRBJ1-2	TGTGCCAGCAGTCCAGTGACAGGGAATAACTATGGCTACACCTTC	CASSPVTGNNYGYTF
TRBV9	-	-	TRBJ1-1	TGTGCCAGCAGCCCAGGGTTTTACACTGAAGCTTTCTTT	CASSPGFYTEAFF
TRBV11-2	TRBD2	-	TRBJ2-1	TGTGCCAGCAGCTCAAGACTAGCGGGGGGCCGCGGTGAGCAGTTCTTC	CASSSRLAGGRGEQFF
TRBV9	-	-	TRBJ1-1	TGTGCCAGCAGCGCCCGAGGGGCCTCGGGGACTGAAGCTTTCTTT	CASSARGASGTEAFF
TRBV7-3	TRBD2	-	TRBJ2-1	TGTGCCAGCAGCTTAAGTAGCGGGGCTTACAATGAGCAGTTCTTC	CASSLSSGAYNEQFF
TRBV6-1	TRBD2	-	TRBJ2-3	TGTGCCAGCAGGGACCGCGGGAGAGTCCCAGATACGCAGTATTTT	CASRDRGRVPDTQYF
TRBV19	TRBD1	-	TRBJ2-7	TGTGCCAGTAGTAAGAGTGGCGGTCGGACAGGGGCCTCCGAGCAGTACTTC	CASSKSGGRTGASEQYF
TRBV6-5	-	-	TRBJ1-6	TGTGCCAGTTCGCCGCCGTATAATTCACCCCTCCACTTT	CASSPPYNSPLHF
TRBV2	TRBD2	-	TRBJ2-7	TGTGCCAGCAGTGGACTAGCGGGGGACTACGAGCAGTACTTC	CASSGLAGDYEQYF
TRBV5-1	TRBD2	-	TRBJ2-3	TGCGCCAGCAGCTGGGGACTAGCCGAAGCAGATACGCAGTATTTT	CASSWGLAEADTQYF
TRBV7-9	-	once	TRBJ1-2	TGTGCCAGCAGCTTACATGGCTACACCTTC	CASSLHGYTF
TRBV7-9	-	-	TRBJ1-1	TGTGCCAGCAGCTACCTGAACACTGAAGCTTTCTTT	CASSYLNTEAFF
TRBV15	TRBD1	-	TRBJ1-1	TGTGCCACCAGCAGAGGGACAGGGTACACTGAAGCTTTCTTT	CATSRGTGYTEAFF
TRBV7-9	-	-	TRBJ2-6	TGTGCCAGCAGCTTAGAGGCGTACAGCTCTGGGGCCAACGTCCTGACTTTC	CASSLEAYSSGANVLTF
TRBV7-6	-	-	TRBJ2-5	TGTGCCAGCAGCTACGGGACTTTTGAGACCCAGTACTTC	CASSYGTFETQYF
TRBV5-5	TRBD1	once	TRBJ2-1	TGTGCCAGCAGCTTGGAAGGGGGCCGCTACAATGAGCAGTTCTTC	CASSLEGGRYNEQFF
TRBV11-3	-	few	TRBJ1-1	TGTGCCAGCGGGGCAGGGGTTATGAACACTGAAGCTTTCTTT	CASGAGVMNTEAFF
TRBV5-1	TRBD1	-	TRBJ1-1	TGCGCCAGCAGCTGGGGGACAGGGAGAACGAACACTGAAGCTTTCTTT	CASSWGTGRTNTEAFF
TRBV14	TRBD1	-	TRBJ2-7	TGTGCCAGCAGCCGGTTAGGACAGGGGGCTTACGAGCAGTACTTC	CASSRLGQGAYEQYF
TRBV27	TRBD1	-	TRBJ1-6	TGTGCCAGCGCGGACAGGGGCCTCTATAATTCACCCCTCCACTTT	CASADRGLYNSPLHF
TRBV9	-	-	TRBJ2-3	TGTGCCAGCAGCGATTCCGGGACGTTGGGAGATACGCAGTATTTT	CASSDSGTLGDTQYF
TRBV7-3	TRBD2	-	TRBJ2-3	TGTGCCAGCAGCCAGAGCGGGAGAAGGACAGATACGCAGTATTTT	CASSQSGRRTDTQYF
TRBV10-1	-	-	TRBJ1-3	TGCGCCAGCAGTGAGTCAGAAACTGGAAACACCATATATTTT	CASSESETGNTIYF
TRBV6-6	-	-	TRBJ1-1	TGTGCCAGCAGTTACTCGGGGGGTGAAGCTTTCTTT	CASSYSGGEAFF
TRBV28	-	-	TRBJ1-6	TGTGCCAGCAGACTGGCCGGGACTACGGATTCACCCCTCCACTTT	CASRLAGTTDSPLHF
TRBV4-2	-	-	TRBJ2-7	TGTGCCAGCAGCCAAGCAGGAGGGAACGAGCAGTACTTC	CASSQAGGNEQYF
TRBV6-6	TRBD2	-	TRBJ2-5	TGTGCCAGCAGTTATTGGGAGGGCGGAGAGACCCAGTACTTC	CASSYWEGGETQYF